This T cell receptor (beta chain) derives from a study of T-cell reconstitution after alpha-beta-depleted transplantation in children. Study-wide points: Hyperexpanded clones declined; after one year, newly produced T cells mostly supplied diversity. Some patients' high day-60 TCRbeta diversity was attributed to recipient cells surviving conditioning. Reports say that about two months after transplant, the alpha-beta T cells came out of several hundred graft clones that had expanded.

This clonotype was picked up many times. Antigen specificity is unknown. CDR3 length equals 14 residues. The V and J ends lost 3 bases and 4 bases respectively, with 13 bases between them. TCRbeta library construction was performed incorporating unique molecular identifiers. TCRdb processed the PCR reads anew with MiXCR; each CDR3 protein has one entry. The sample holds about 420,000 distinct CDR3 sequences; roughly 15% are singletons and the top ten take over 25%. The TCR was taken from a boy in the first two years of life who had a stem cell transplant for Wiskott-Aldrich syndrome, so the T cells may come from the graft donor. The rearrangement links TRBV12-3 or TRBV12-4 to TRBJ2-7; D possibly uses TRBD1 or TRBD2 (5 bases each). The sample here was PBMCs, mostly from graft donor cells, taken 360 days after TCRalphabeta/CD19-depleted stem cell transplant. CDR3 coding DNA: TGTGCCAGCAGTTTTGGGACGGCGAAATACGAGCAGTACTTC. It codes for CASSFGTAKYEQYF.